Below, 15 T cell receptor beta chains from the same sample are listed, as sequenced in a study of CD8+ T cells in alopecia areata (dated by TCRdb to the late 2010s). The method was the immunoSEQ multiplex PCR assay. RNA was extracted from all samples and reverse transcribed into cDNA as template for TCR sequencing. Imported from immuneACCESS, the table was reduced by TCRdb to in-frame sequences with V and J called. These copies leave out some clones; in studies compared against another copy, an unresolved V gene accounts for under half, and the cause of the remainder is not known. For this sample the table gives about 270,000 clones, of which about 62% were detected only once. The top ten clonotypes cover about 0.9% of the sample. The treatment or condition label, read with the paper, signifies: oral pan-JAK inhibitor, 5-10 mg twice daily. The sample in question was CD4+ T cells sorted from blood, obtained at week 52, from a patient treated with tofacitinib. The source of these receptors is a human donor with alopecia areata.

CDR3 DNA: TGTGCCAGCAGCGAGGCTCGTGGGAACATATACAATGAGCAGTTCTTC. Amino acid sequence: CASSEARGNIYNEQFF. The V gene is TRBV7-8, the J gene TRBJ2-1; D remains ambiguous. Germline assignment: CDR1 SGHVS and CDR2 FQNEAQ. The CDR3 has 16 residues. Trimming took 5 bases from V and 4 from J, leaving 18 bases between them.

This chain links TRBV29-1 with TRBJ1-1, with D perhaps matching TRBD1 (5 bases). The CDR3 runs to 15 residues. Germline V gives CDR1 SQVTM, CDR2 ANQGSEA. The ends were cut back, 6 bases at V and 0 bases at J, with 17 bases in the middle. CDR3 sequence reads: CSVAPGWGMNTEAFF. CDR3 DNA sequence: TGCAGCGTAGCTCCTGGTTGGGGGATGAACACTGAAGCTTTCTTT.

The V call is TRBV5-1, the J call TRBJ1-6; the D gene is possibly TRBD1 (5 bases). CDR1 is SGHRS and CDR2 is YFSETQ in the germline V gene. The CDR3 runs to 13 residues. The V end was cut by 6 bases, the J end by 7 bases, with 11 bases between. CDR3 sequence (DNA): TGCGCCAGCACGGGGACTCAAAATTCACCCCTCCACTTT. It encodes CASTGTQNSPLHF.

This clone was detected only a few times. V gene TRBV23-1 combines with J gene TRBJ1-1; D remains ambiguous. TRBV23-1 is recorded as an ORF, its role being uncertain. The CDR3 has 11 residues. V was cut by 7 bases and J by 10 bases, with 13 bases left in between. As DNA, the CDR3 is TGCGCCAGCATTACACTCCGATTAGCTTTCTTT. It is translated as CASITLRLAFF.

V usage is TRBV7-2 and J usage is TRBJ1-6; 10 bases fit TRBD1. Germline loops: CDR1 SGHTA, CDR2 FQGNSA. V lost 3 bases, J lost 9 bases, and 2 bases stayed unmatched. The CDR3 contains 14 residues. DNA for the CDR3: TGTGCCAGCAGCTTGACAGGGGGCACTTCACCCCTCCACTTT. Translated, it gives CASSLTGGTSPLHF.

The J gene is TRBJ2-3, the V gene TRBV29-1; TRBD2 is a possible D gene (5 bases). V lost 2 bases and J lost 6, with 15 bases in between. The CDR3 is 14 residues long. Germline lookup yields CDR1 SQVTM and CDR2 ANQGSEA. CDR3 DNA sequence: TGCAGCGTTGAATGGGGAAGTGGCGGGGATACGCAGTATTTT. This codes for CSVEWGSGGDTQYF.

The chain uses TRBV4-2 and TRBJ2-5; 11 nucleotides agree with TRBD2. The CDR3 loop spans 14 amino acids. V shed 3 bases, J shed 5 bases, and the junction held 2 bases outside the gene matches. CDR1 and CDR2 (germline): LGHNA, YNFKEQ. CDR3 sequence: CASSQTSGVETQYF. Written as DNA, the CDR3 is TGTGCCAGCAGCCAGACTAGCGGGGTGGAGACCCAGTACTTC.

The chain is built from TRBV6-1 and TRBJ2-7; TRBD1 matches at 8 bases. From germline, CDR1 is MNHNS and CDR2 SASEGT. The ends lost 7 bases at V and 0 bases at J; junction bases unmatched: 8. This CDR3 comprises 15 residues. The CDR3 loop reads CASILGQGVSYEQYF. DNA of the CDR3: TGTGCCAGCATCTTAGGACAGGGCGTCTCCTACGAGCAGTACTTC.

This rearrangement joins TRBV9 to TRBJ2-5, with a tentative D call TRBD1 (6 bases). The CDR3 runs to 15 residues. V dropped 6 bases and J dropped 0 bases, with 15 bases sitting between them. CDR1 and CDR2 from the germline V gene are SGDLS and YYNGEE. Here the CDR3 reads CASNPQGLDQETQYF. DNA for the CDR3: TGTGCCAGCAATCCACAGGGTTTAGACCAAGAGACCCAGTACTTC.

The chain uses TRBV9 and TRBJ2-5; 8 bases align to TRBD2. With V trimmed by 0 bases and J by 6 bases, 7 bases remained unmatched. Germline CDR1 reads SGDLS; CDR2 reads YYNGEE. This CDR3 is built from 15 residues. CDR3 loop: CASSVGASGGQTQYF. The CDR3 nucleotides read TGTGCCAGCAGCGTAGGCGCCAGCGGGGGACAGACCCAGTACTTC.

CDR3 coding DNA: TGTGCCTGGAGTGGAGGGCTTCAAGCTTTCTTT. Its translation: CAWSGGLQAFF. The J gene is TRBJ1-1, the V gene TRBV30; D ambiguous. CDR3 size: 11 residues. The ends were cut back, 1 base at V and 9 bases at J, with 9 bases in the middle. The germline gives CDR1 GTSNPN, CDR2 SVGIG (reference sequence).

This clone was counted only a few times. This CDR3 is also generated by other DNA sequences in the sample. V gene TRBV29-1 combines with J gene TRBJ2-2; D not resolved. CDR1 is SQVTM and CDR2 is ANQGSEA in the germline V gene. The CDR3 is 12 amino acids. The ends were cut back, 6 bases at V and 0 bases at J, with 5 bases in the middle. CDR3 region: CSVGANTGELFF. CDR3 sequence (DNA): TGCAGCGTAGGTGCGAACACCGGGGAGCTGTTTTTT.

The CDR3 DNA sequence: TGCAGCGCAGCCGGGGGACAGGGGATCAACGAGCAGTACTTC. It translates to CSAAGGQGINEQYF. The rearrangement joins TRBV29-1 to TRBJ2-7, with 10 nucleotides matching TRBD1. Germline V CDR1 and CDR2: SQVTM, ANQGSEA. The CDR3 has 14 amino acids. The ends lost 7 bases at V and 5 bases at J; junction bases unmatched: 11.

CDR3 loop: CASSVLAGDTGELFF. The DNA for the CDR3 is TGTGCCAGCAGTGTGCTAGCGGGGGACACCGGGGAGCTGTTTTTT. This sequence joins TRBV6-5 and TRBJ2-2, with 10 bases that match TRBD2. CDR1 is MNHEY, CDR2 SVGAGI, per germline. V lost 5 bases to trimming and J lost 3 bases; unmatched junction nucleotides: 3. The CDR3 has 15 residues.

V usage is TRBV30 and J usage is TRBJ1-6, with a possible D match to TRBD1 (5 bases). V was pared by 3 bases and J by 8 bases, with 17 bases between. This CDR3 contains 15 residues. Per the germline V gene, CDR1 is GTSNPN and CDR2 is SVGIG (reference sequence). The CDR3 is CAWRGWRGKDSPLHF. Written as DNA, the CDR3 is TGTGCCTGGAGGGGATGGCGGGGCAAGGATTCACCCCTCCACTTT.